This record looks at one T cell receptor (beta chain) sequence and its context. This specimen comes from a study of T cell changes during pregnancy in multiple sclerosis. The repertoire was sequenced with immunoSEQ multiplex PCR; TCRdb's copy has only in-frame clones and lacks some. The sample contains some 96,000 clones, 80% to 95% of which appear only once. The trim removed 2 bases at V and 5 bases at J, leaving 8 bases unmatched. Looked up from germline, CDR1 is SGHRS and CDR2 is YFSETQ. The CDR3 is 15 amino acids. The V gene is TRBV5-1, the J gene TRBJ2-5; 8 bases map to TRBD1. The starting material was peripheral blood, obtained after pregnancy. The TCR sequence derives from a female donor with multiple sclerosis, enrolled in a pregnancy study. The CDR3 protein is CASSFGGQVRETQYF. The CDR3, as DNA: TGCGCCAGCAGCTTTGGGGGACAGGTTCGGGAGACCCAGTACTTC. Full variable domain (remainder filled in from reference TRBV5-1 and TRBJ2-5): KAGVTQTPRYLIKTRGQQVTLSCSPISGHRSVSWYQQTPGQGLQFLFEYFSETQRNKGNFPGRFSGRQFSNSRSEMNVSTLELGDSALYLCASSFGGQVRETQYFGPGTRLLVL.